This TCR beta chain was obtained from a study of glioma-infiltrating T cells. Overall study results and limits: Non-neoplastic patients had below-expected tissue-blood divergence, while all gliomas exceeded expectation.

Using RNA template, CDR3s of TCR alpha and beta were amplified with iRepertoire arm-PCR. For one-step reverse transcription and amplification, 100-400 ng of tissue mRNA or PBMC total RNA was used. TCRdb independently ran MiXCR on the multiplex PCR reads; one entry per CDR3 protein. Among more than 110,000 distinct CDR3 sequences listed, approximately 40% were seen once. Comments on this clonotype: The antigen is undetermined. A read error is possible here, since a much larger clone lies one base away.

Germline V gene lookup returns CDR1 PRHDT and CDR2 FYEKMQ (reference sequence). Trimming pared 2 bases from V and 5 bases from J, leaving 6 bases between. The CDR3 sequence is 12 residues long. The sample was glioma tissue, nonneoplastic brain tissue, or PBMCs (not recorded which). J is TRBJ1-2 and V is TRBV13; the D is unclear. The TCR comes from a human donor with low-grade glioma or glioblastoma, undergoing nonglioma brain surgery, or in good health (not recorded which). This chain's CDR3 is CASSLQVYGYTF. CDR3 DNA sequence: TGTGCCAGCAGCTTACAGGTGTATGGCTACACCTTC.